This paragraph reports one TCR beta chain. The sample originates from a study of blood T cell repertoires in COVID-19. Enrolled during active infection, Seattle patients were then followed longitudinally. The germline V gene has CDR1 LGHDT and CDR2 YNNKEL (reference sequence). The J segment lost 8 bases and the V segment lost 2 bases, leaving 0 bases of the junction unmatched. CDR3 size: 13 residues. Profiling relied on immunoSEQ multiplex PCR, and the TCRdb table lists in-frame clones only, not all of them. The sample lists around 40,000 clones, about 86% seen once, with approximately 3.8% in the top ten.

The source is a middle-aged man with COVID-19, enrolled during active disease. V and J are TRBV3-1 (or the pseudogene TRBV3-2) and TRBJ1-6; TRBD1 matches at 7 bases. Sequencing was performed on peripheral blood. CDR3 coding DNA: TGTGCCAGCAGCCAAACAGGGGATTCACCCCTCCACTTT. It translates to CASSQTGDSPLHF.